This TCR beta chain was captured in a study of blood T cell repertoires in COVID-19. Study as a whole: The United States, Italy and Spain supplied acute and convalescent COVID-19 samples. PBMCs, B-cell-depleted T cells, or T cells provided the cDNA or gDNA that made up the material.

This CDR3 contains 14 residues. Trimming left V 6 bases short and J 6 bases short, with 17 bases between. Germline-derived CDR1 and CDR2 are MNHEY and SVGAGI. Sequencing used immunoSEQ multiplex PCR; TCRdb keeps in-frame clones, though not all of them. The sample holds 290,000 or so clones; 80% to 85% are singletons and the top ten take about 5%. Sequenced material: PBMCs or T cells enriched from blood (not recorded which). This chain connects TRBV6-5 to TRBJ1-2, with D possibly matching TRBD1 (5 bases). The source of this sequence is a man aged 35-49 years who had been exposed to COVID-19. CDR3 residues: CASRDAGRGNGYTF. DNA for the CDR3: TGTGCCAGCAGGGATGCTGGTAGGGGTAATGGCTACACCTTC.